This TCR beta chain derives from a study of blood T cell repertoires in COVID-19. About the study: T cells, B-cell-depleted T cells, or PBMCs provided the cDNA or gDNA that served as material.

The authors' processing: Counts of nucleated cells, estimated from reference gene primer amplification, were obtained. TCRdb's table, derived via immunoSEQ multiplex PCR, lists solely in-frame clones and lacks some. V and J calls and clone size are as listed in that table; D and trimming were resolved from the DNA. The sample records approximately 300,000 clones, around 89% being singletons. This clone was detected a few times. J was trimmed by 1 base and V by 3 bases; bases with no gene match: 14. Germline CDR1 is MNHEY and CDR2 is SMNVEV (reference sequence). The CDR3 runs to 20 residues. J is TRBJ2-6 and V is TRBV27, with 8 bases identical to TRBD1. The clonotype originates from a man aged 25 to 40 with acute or convalescent COVID-19. Sequenced sample: peripheral blood. This chain's CDR3 is CASSFQSADRVLSGANVLTF. CDR3 nucleotide sequence: TGTGCCAGCAGTTTTCAGTCGGCGGACAGGGTTCTATCTGGGGCCAACGTCCTGACTTTC.